Each of the 20 T cell receptor beta chains below was sequenced from the same sample in a study of blood T cells in healthy people across ages (dated by TCRdb to between 2015 and 2016). Library prep was done by 5' RACE. Sequencing used an Illumina HiSeq 2500. A second roughly 6 to 12 cycle PCR used a sample-barcoded 5' primer and a J-beta primer mix. The public reads were run again by TCRdb, first through fastp at Q25 and then through MiXCR, and only productive beta chains were kept. Here each entry gathers all rows of one CDR3 protein and keeps the most common genes and DNA. Here the sample has about 1.5 million distinct CDR3 sequences; around two fifths occur a single time. The ten biggest clones cover 7% to 9.5% of the sample. Sequencing used blood. These receptors all stem from a woman younger than 35 in good health.

The CDR3 sequence is CASSLGDRGRHEQYF. The CDR3 DNA follows: TGCGCCAGCAGCTTGGGGGACAGGGGAAGGCATGAGCAGTACTTC. The chain employs TRBV5-1 and TRBJ2-5; TRBD1 aligns across 10 bases. From germline, CDR1 is SGHRS and CDR2 YFSETQ. Trimming cost V 0 bases and J 11 bases; bases outside gene matches: 10. This CDR3 spans 15 amino acids.

CDR3 DNA: TGTGCCAGCAGTGCCTACTCCGGGAATAGCAATCAGCCCCAGCATTTT. It is translated as CASSAYSGNSNQPQHF. The chain couples TRBV28 to TRBJ1-5, with D unclear. CDR3 size: 16 residues. Trimming pared 5 bases from V and 0 bases from J, leaving 14 bases between. Germline values: CDR1 MDHEN, CDR2 SYDVKM.

The CDR3 nucleotides are TGTGCCAGCACTCGCCAAGTCGCACAAGAGACCCAGTACTTC. Its translation: CASTRQVAQETQYF. V usage is TRBV7-2 and J usage is TRBJ2-5; D gene uncertain. Between the trimmed V and J ends, which lost 7 bases and 2 bases, there was a span of 14 bases. CDR3 size: 14 residues. The germline V gene encodes CDR1 SGHTA and CDR2 FQGNSA.

This clonotype was counted between two and nine times. The chain employs TRBV27 and TRBJ1-1, with 9 positions matching TRBD1. The CDR3 is 18 amino acids. The trim removed 1 base at V and 3 bases at J, leaving 12 bases unmatched. Per germline, CDR1 MNHEY and CDR2 SMNVEV (reference sequence). CDR3 sequence reads: CASSLYRGLIKYDTEAFF. CDR3 in DNA: TGTGCCAGCAGTTTATACAGGGGGCTTATAAAATATGACACTGAAGCTTTCTTT.

The chain combines TRBV6-5 with TRBJ2-5; possible D gene TRBD2, 6 bases. The DNA end is more similar to TRBJ2-7, so the J call may be wrong. Germline loops: CDR1 MNHEY, CDR2 SVGAGI. This CDR3 has 15 amino acids. DNA for the CDR3: TGTGCCAGCAGTTACTCGGGAACGGGAGTGACCGAGCAGTACTTC. Protein sequence: CASSYSGTGVTEQYF.

The chain combines TRBV7-8 with TRBJ2-5; 11 bases line up with TRBD1. The V and J ends lost 10 bases and 11 bases, in that order; junction bases with no gene match: 18. Germline V gives CDR1 SGHVS, CDR2 FQNEAQ. The length of the CDR3 is 15 residues. This chain's CDR3 is CATKRDRGYSHEQYF. The CDR3 DNA sequence: TGTGCCACCAAACGGGACAGGGGGTACTCGCATGAGCAGTACTTC.

This chain links TRBV7-2 with TRBJ2-7; 9 positions agree with TRBD2. There are 15 residues in the CDR3. Losses at the gene ends were 6 bases for V and 5 bases for J; bases not matched to a gene: 11. The germline CDR1 and CDR2 sequences are SGHTA and FQGNSA. CDR3 in amino acids: CASSHPLAGIHEQYF. CDR3 nucleotide sequence: TGTGCCAGCAGTCACCCTCTAGCGGGGATACACGAGCAGTACTTC.

This clonotype was observed a few times. The chain combines TRBV10-3 with TRBJ1-2; perhaps TRBD1 as D (5 bases). Germline values: CDR1 ENHRY, CDR2 SYGVKD. Trimming left V 2 bases short and J 5 bases short, with 18 bases between. This CDR3 comprises 16 residues. The DNA for the CDR3 is TGTGCCATCAGTGAGCCTGAGGGGTTGGGGTTTTATGGCTACACCTTC. Translated: CAISEPEGLGFYGYTF.

As regards this clonotype: A much more abundant neighbour one base away suggests this may be a read error. The chain recombines TRBV6-2 or TRBV6-3 with TRBJ1-5, with D perhaps TRBD1 (6 bases). CDR3 length equals 15 residues. Trimming shortened V by 4 bases and J by 3 bases, and 13 bases separated the two germline ends. CDR1 and CDR2 (germline): MNHEY, SVGEGT. CDR3 nucleotides: TGTGCCAGCAGTTGCCCAGGGGTTTCCAATCAGCCCCAGCATTTT. Its translation: CASSCPGVSNQPQHF.

This rearrangement joins TRBV6-4 to TRBJ2-1; weak D call: TRBD1 (5 bases). Germline V gene sequence: CDR1 MRHNA, CDR2 SNTAGT. The germline V and J ends were trimmed by 5 bases and 8 bases, with 13 bases remaining between them. The CDR3 runs to 13 residues. The CDR3 region has the DNA TGTGCCAGCAGTCCAGGGTATAAGGATGAGCAGTTCTTC. Residues: CASSPGYKDEQFF.

In the case of this clonotype: At one end the junction does not follow the germline gene, possibly because of a read error. The V and J genes are TRBV6-1 and TRBJ1-1, with 9 bases that match TRBD1. This CDR3 contains 15 residues. Germline assignment: CDR1 MNHNS and CDR2 SASEGT. In nucleotides, the CDR3 is TGTGCCAGCAGTACCCTAGGACAGGGGAGAACTGAGGCTTTCTTT. The encoded protein is CASSTLGQGRTEAFF.

The V gene is TRBV27, the J gene TRBJ1-6; unclear D gene. CDR3 length: 16 amino acids. CDR1 is MNHEY and CDR2 is SMNVEV in the germline V gene (reference sequence). Between the trimmed V and J ends, which lost 5 bases and 2 bases, there was a span of 13 bases. CDR3 region: CASSLYGVAYNSPLHF. Here the CDR3 DNA reads TGTGCCAGCAGTCTATATGGGGTAGCCTATAATTCACCCCTCCACTTT.

The chain recombines TRBV20-1 with TRBJ2-3; perhaps TRBD1 as D (5 bases). The germline CDR1 and CDR2 sequences are DFQATT and SNEGSKA (reference sequence). The CDR3 runs to 15 residues. V lost 5 bases, J lost 2 bases, and 17 bases lay in between. The CDR3 reads CSAPYLQGYTDTQYF. The CDR3 nucleotides read TGCAGTGCTCCGTACCTTCAGGGCTACACAGATACGCAGTATTTT.

This clonotype was recorded a few times. This chain uses TRBV20-1 with TRBJ1-2; TRBD1 matches 9 bases. V lost 5 bases to trimming and J lost 5 bases; unmatched junction nucleotides: 3. There are 12 residues in the CDR3. Germline values: CDR1 DFQATT, CDR2 SNEGSKA (reference sequence). This CDR3 reads CSAWTGAYGYTF. As DNA, the CDR3 is TGCAGTGCTTGGACAGGGGCTTATGGCTACACCTTC.

This clonotype was seen a handful of times. This chain connects TRBV20-1 to TRBJ2-2, with D perhaps matching TRBD1 (6 bases). Germline CDR1 is DFQATT and CDR2 is SNEGSKA (reference sequence). The V and J ends lost 5 bases and 7 bases respectively, with 14 bases between them. CDR3 size: 13 residues. The CDR3 loop reads CSARGQFGGELFF. In nucleotides, the CDR3 is TGCAGTGCTCGAGGACAGTTCGGCGGGGAGCTGTTTTTT.

The chain joins TRBV14 to TRBJ2-7; perhaps TRBD2 as D (5 bases). Trimming left V 1 base short and J 3 bases short, with 22 bases between. The CDR3 has 18 residues. The germline CDR1 and CDR2 sequences are SGHDN and FVKESK. This chain's CDR3 is CASSQGHGIGKLFYEQYF. The CDR3 DNA reads as TGTGCCAGCAGCCAAGGGCACGGGATTGGTAAACTTTTCTACGAGCAGTACTTC.

The V gene is TRBV5-1, the J gene TRBJ2-1, with a weak D call TRBD1 (6 bases). The CDR3 spans 15 residues. Trimming pared 4 bases from V and 2 bases from J, leaving 13 bases between. Per germline, CDR1 SGHRS and CDR2 YFSETQ. CDR3 in amino acids: CASSKGTGTYNEQFF. Written as DNA, the CDR3 is TGCGCCAGCAGCAAAGGTACAGGGACCTACAATGAGCAGTTCTTC.

The chain is built from TRBV20-1 and TRBJ2-1; 9 positions agree with TRBD1. The CDR3 consists of 15 residues. Trimming at V came to 5 bases and at J to 9 bases, leaving 14 bases not matched to a gene. Germline V gene data show CDR1 as DFQATT and CDR2 as SNEGSKA (reference sequence). In DNA, the CDR3 is TGCAGTGCTGTTCCGGGGACAGGGCTGCAGATTGAGCAGTTCTTC. This encodes CSAVPGTGLQIEQFF.

V gene TRBV5-1 combines with J gene TRBJ2-1, with D possibly matching TRBD1 (5 bases). Germline V lookup: CDR1 SGHRS, CDR2 YFSETQ. This CDR3 has 14 amino acids. V was trimmed by 4 bases and J by 13 bases, leaving 21 bases between them. The CDR3: CASSATAGQETQFF. CDR3 sequence (DNA): TGCGCCAGCAGCGCCACCGCAGGGCAAGAGACCCAGTTCTTC. Full variable domain (remainder filled in from reference TRBV5-1 and TRBJ2-1): KAGVTQTPRYLIKTRGQQVTLSCSPISGHRSVSWYQQTPGQGLQFLFEYFSETQRNKGNFPGRFSGRQFSNSRSEMNVSTLELGDSALYLCASSATAGQETQFFGPGTRLTVL.

The chain has TRBV20-1 and TRBJ1-2; no reliable D call. Germline V CDR1 and CDR2: DFQATT, SNEGSKA (reference sequence). With 3 bases removed from V and 6 bases from J, the gap between germline ends came to 14 bases. The length of the CDR3 is 13 residues. In DNA, the CDR3 is TGCAGTGCTAGTGATAGTGGCAACGATGGCTACACCTTC. Protein: CSASDSGNDGYTF.